The next 2 T cell receptor beta chains were all read from a single sample in a study of blood T cell repertoires in COVID-19. TCRdb's copy holds only in-frame clones and misses some; the assay was immunoSEQ multiplex PCR. The repertoire holds around 370,000 clones, with almost 90% as singletons. The sequenced material came from peripheral blood. The receptors here all came from a man between 18 and 29 years old with active or convalescent COVID-19.

To note about this clone: The junction differs from germline at one of its ends, possibly a read error. DNA for the CDR3: TGTGCCAGCAGCTTAGGGTTCCCCCAGGCGGTGGCTGGGGCCAACGTGCTGACTTTC. This encodes CASSLGFPQAVAGANVLTF. The chain employs TRBV7-6 and TRBJ2-6, with D possibly TRBD1 on 5 matching bases. CDR3 length: 19 amino acids. Germline CDR1 is SGHVS and CDR2 is FNYEAQ.

The chain combines TRBV7-2 with TRBJ2-5; TRBD2 aligns across 14 bases. In germline, CDR1 is SGHTA, CDR2 FQGNSA. This CDR3 contains 16 residues. The V and J ends lost 5 bases and 5 bases, in that order; junction bases with no gene match: 7. The CDR3 DNA reads as TGTGCCAGCAGCCCCCGGACTAGCGGGAGGCGGGAGACCCAGTACTTC. This translates into CASSPRTSGRRETQYF. The full variable domain, with the rest looked up from reference TRBV7-2 and TRBJ2-5, is GAGVSQSPSNKVTEKGKDVELRCDPISGHTALYWYRQSLGQGLEFLIYFQGNSAPDKSGLPSDRFSAERTGGSVSTLTIQRTQQEDSAVYLCASSPRTSGRRETQYFGPGTRLLVL.